The clone carrying this T cell receptor beta chain has only a few counts. The antigen is undetermined. The entry originates in a study of T-cell reconstitution after alpha-beta-depleted transplantation in children. Regarding the study as a whole: Newly produced T cells mostly provided counts and TCRbeta diversity after one year, as hyperexpanded clones declined. There were reportedly several hundred expanded graft clones from which alpha-beta T cells came about two months after transplant.

Molecular barcoding with unique molecular identifiers was used for the TCRbeta library. TCRdb processed the PCR reads anew with MiXCR; each CDR3 protein has one entry. Among roughly 240,000 distinct CDR3 sequences listed, approximately 8.9% were seen once. Germline V gene sequence: CDR1 DFQATT, CDR2 SNEGSKA (reference sequence). The CDR3 has 17 amino acids. V gave up 3 bases and J gave up 8 bases; unmatched junction bases: 17. The TCR was taken from a male patient aged 5 to 17 who had a stem cell transplant for acute lymphoblastic leukemia, so the T cells may come from the graft donor. Sequencing was performed on PBMCs, mostly from graft donor cells, taken 180 days after TCRalphabeta/CD19-depleted stem cell transplant. The chain uses TRBV20-1 and TRBJ2-1, with 9 positions matching TRBD2. The DNA for the CDR3 is TGCAGTGCTAGTCCCCCCTTGGGGCGGGAGGGTAAGGATGAGCAGTTCTTC. Translated: CSASPPLGREGKDEQFF.